This TCR beta chain was documented in a study of a mutant IDH1 vaccine in newly diagnosed glioma. Overall study: Treated patients, approximately 60% male and approximately 40% female, averaged around 40 years of age.

Study conclusions and caveats: Vaccine-induced responses were seen in 93.3% of patients, spanning several MHC alleles.

Time point meaning: week 23, last vaccination. Vaccination used 300 ug of mutant IDH1 20-mer peptide per dose, with topical imiquimod. Donor diagnoses consisted of new WHO grade 3 or 4 IDH1-mutant, ATRX-lost astrocytomas. The protocol was immunoSEQ multiplex PCR, while the TCRdb copy is restricted to in-frame clones and leaves out a portion. The sample has roughly 52,000 clones, 80% seen once. Germline V gene lookup returns CDR1 SGHRS and CDR2 YFSETQ. The V gene end was trimmed by 4 bases and the J gene end by 7 bases; junction bases not matched to a gene: 9. The CDR3 runs 15 residues. Comment on this clone: Its antigen is not identified.

The V gene is TRBV5-1, the J gene TRBJ2-5; 11 bases match TRBD2. This TCR was recovered from a man between 35 and 55 years old with glioma. The source was PBMCs, collected from a glioma patient whose treatment included an IDH1 peptide vaccine. DNA of the CDR3: TGCGCCAGCAGCCCACAGACTAGCGGGGCCCGGACCCAGTACTTC. Its translation is CASSPQTSGARTQYF.